The T cell receptor (beta chain) under discussion was sequenced for a study of blood T cell repertoires in COVID-19. Turning to the study itself: The study drew acute and convalescent COVID-19 samples from the United States, Italy and Spain.

Trimming shortened V by 4 bases and J by 7 bases, and 7 bases separated the two germline ends. CDR3 size: 11 residues. Germline CDR1 and CDR2: MDHEN and SYDVKM. The data were produced by immunoSEQ multiplex PCR, yet TCRdb's version contains in-frame clones alone and is incomplete. Counted here are approximately 110,000 clones, 70% to 75% occurring once; the ten biggest clones make up 4.5% to 6%. The V call is TRBV28, the J call TRBJ1-2; TRBD1 might be the D (5 bases). The clonotype was recovered from a man older than 75 with COVID-19, enrolled during active disease. Input material: peripheral blood. CDR3: CASSSRVGYTF. For the CDR3, the DNA is TGTGCCAGCAGTTCCAGGGTTGGCTACACCTTC.